These T cell receptor beta chains were read from a single sample in a study of shared clonotypes between healthy human individuals. Sequenced by immunoSEQ multiplex PCR; TCRdb stores in-frame clones only, minus some. The sample contains around 550,000 clones, about 95% of which appear only once. Specimen: naive CD8+ T cells sorted from blood. These receptors all come from a woman aged 25 to 39 in good health. Each CDR3 is given with its conserved first and last residue. D genes are given only for firm matches. Clone size is given for some rows only: seen once, a few or many times, or a class if the clone is expanded.

v_call	d_call	clone_size	j_call	cdr3_nt	cdr3_aa
TRBV10-2	TRBD1	NA	TRBJ2-1	TGCGCCAGCACCCAGGGACAGGGAGGGAATGAGCAGTTCTTC	CASTQGQGGNEQFF
TRBV5-4	TRBD2	once	TRBJ2-6	TGTGCCAGCAGCTTTTTCGTGGGAGGGCCTTCTGGGGCCAACGTCCTGACTTTC	CASSFFVGGPSGANVLTF
TRBV25-1	NA	NA	TRBJ1-2	TGTGCCAGCAGGGGGGCCCCAGGCTACACCTTC	CASRGAPGYTF
TRBV7-8	NA	NA	TRBJ2-1	TGTGCCAGCAGCTTACCACCCTACAATGAGCAGTTCTTC	CASSLPPYNEQFF
TRBV28	NA	once	TRBJ1-5	TGTGCCAGCAGCCGGTGGTCTCAGCCCCAGCATTTT	CASSRWSQPQHF
TRBV11-2	TRBD1	NA	TRBJ2-7	TGTGCCAGCAGCTTAGGGACAGGGAACTACGAGCAGTACTTC	CASSLGTGNYEQYF
TRBV5-4	NA	NA	TRBJ2-5	TGTGCCAGCAGCGACGGCTTCAACGAAGAGACCCAGTACTTC	CASSDGFNEETQYF
TRBV19	TRBD1	NA	TRBJ1-5	TGTGCCAGTAGTGTCCGGGACAGAAATCAGCCCCAGCATTTT	CASSVRDRNQPQHF
TRBV6-6	TRBD1	NA	TRBJ2-1	TGTGCCAGCAGTTATCTTCAGGGGGCTGGTGAGCAGTTCTTC	CASSYLQGAGEQFF
TRBV19	NA	NA	TRBJ2-7	TGTGCCAGTAGCCCTAGCGCCCGGGGCTACGAGCAGTACTTC	CASSPSARGYEQYF
TRBV4-1	NA	NA	TRBJ2-7	TGCGCCAGCAGCCAAGATCATGGGGGTTACGAGCAGTACTTC	CASSQDHGGYEQYF
TRBV28	TRBD2	once	TRBJ2-7	TGTGCCAGCACCTTAGCGGGAACCTCCTACGAGCAGTACTTC	CASTLAGTSYEQYF
TRBV29-1	TRBD1	once	TRBJ2-6	TGCAGCGTCTCCTGGACAGGAAGCTCTGGGGCCAACGTCCTGACTTTC	CSVSWTGSSGANVLTF
TRBV5-1	NA	NA	TRBJ2-7	TGCGCCAGCAGCTTGGAAAGAGCCTACGAGCAGTACTTC	CASSLERAYEQYF
TRBV28	NA	once	TRBJ1-2	TGTGCCAGCAGTTTAGGGCCCGGGGTGGAGGGCTACACCTTC	CASSLGPGVEGYTF
TRBV27	NA	NA	TRBJ1-1	TGTGCCAGCAGTTTAGGACAGTCCCACACTGAAGCTTTCTTT	CASSLGQSHTEAFF
TRBV5-6	TRBD1	NA	TRBJ1-2	TGTGCCAGCAGCTTGCTCCTCAGGACAGGGACCTCTGGCTACACCTTC	CASSLLLRTGTSGYTF
TRBV29-1	NA	NA	TRBJ2-2	TGCAGCGTTGACGTCACCACCGGGGAGCTGTTTTTT	CSVDVTTGELFF
TRBV10-3	NA	NA	TRBJ2-5	TGTGCCATCAGTAGACGGGACTCTCAAGAGACCCAGTACTTC	CAISRRDSQETQYF
TRBV29-1	TRBD2	NA	TRBJ2-7	TGCAGCGTTGAAGAAGTATTAACTAGCGGGAGGACCTACGAGCAGTACTTC	CSVEEVLTSGRTYEQYF